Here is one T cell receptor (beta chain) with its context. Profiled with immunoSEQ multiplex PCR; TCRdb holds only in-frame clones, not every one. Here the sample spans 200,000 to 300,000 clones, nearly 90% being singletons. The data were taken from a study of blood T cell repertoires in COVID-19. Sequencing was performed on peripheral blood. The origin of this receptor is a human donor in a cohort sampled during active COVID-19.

CDR3 in DNA: TGTGCCAGTAGCACCAGGGGCTACGAGCAGTACTTC. This encodes CASSTRGYEQYF. The chain joins TRBV19 to TRBJ2-7; the D gene is possibly TRBD1 (6 bases). V was pared by 6 bases and J by 3 bases, with 9 bases between. The CDR3 consists of 12 residues. From germline, CDR1 is LNHDA and CDR2 SQIVND (reference sequence).